The source of this T cell receptor (beta chain) is a study of cytomegalovirus exposure and HLA in healthy donors. Study background: The 120 validation repertoires, a later analysis reported, used the same platform as the 700 or so repertoires from the first cohort.

The assay was immunoSEQ multiplex PCR, and TCRdb's table has in-frame clones only and misses some. The sample holds roughly 150,000 clones, approximately 88% seen once. This clone was found a few times. The V end was cut by 3 bases, the J end by 7 bases, with 13 bases between. CDR1 is MRHNA, CDR2 SNTAGT, per germline. The CDR3 loop spans 15 amino acids. The clonotype was recovered from a man aged 25-40 years in good health and CMV-seropositive. The chain recombines TRBV6-4 with TRBJ1-6; D might be TRBD1 (5 bases). Sequenced material: PBMCs. CDR3: CASSEESGGNSPLHF. DNA of the CDR3: TGTGCCAGCAGTGAAGAGAGTGGGGGGAATTCACCCCTCCACTTT.